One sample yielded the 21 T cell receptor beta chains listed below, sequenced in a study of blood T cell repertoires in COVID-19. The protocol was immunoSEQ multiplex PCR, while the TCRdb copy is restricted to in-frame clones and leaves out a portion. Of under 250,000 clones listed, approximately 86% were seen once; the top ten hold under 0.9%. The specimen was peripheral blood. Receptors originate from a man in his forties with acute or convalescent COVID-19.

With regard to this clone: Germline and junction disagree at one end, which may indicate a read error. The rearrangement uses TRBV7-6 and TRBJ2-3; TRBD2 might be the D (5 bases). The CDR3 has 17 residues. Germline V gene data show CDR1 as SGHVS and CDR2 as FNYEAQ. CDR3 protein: CASRLEVEGLPTDTQYF. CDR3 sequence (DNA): TGTGCCAGCAGATTAGAAGTTGAAGGACTTCCCACAGATACGCAGTATTTT.

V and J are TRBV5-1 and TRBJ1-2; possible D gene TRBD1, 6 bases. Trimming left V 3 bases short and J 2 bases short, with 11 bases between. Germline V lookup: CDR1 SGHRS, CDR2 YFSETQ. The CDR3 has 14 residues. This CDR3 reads CASSSGDSNYGYTF. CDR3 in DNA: TGCGCCAGCAGCTCAGGGGATTCGAACTATGGCTACACCTTC.

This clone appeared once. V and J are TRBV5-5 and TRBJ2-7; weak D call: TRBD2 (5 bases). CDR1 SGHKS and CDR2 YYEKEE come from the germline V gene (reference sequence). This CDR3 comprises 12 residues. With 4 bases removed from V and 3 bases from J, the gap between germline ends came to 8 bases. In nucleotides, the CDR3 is TGTGCCAGCAGCCACCGGGACTACGAGCAGTACTTC. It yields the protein CASSHRDYEQYF. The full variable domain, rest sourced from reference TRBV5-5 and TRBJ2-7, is DAGVTQSPTHLIKTRGQQVTLRCSPISGHKSVSWYQQVLGQGPQFIFQYYEKEERGRGNFPDRFSARQFPNYSSELNVNALLLGDSALYLCASSHRDYEQYFGPGTRLTVT.

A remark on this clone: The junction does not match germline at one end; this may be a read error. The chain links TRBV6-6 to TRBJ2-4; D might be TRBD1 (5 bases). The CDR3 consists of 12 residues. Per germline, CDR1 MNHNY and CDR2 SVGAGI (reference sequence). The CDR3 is CASSYGQGSTFF. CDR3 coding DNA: TGTGCCAGCAGTTACGGGCAGGGTTCAACCTTCTTC.

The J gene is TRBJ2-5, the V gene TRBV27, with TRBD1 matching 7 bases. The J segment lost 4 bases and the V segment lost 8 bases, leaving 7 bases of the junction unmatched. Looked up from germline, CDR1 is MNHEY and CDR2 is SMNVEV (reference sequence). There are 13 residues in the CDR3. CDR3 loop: CASSNRDRETQYF. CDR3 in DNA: TGTGCCAGCTCGAACCGGGACAGAGAGACCCAGTACTTC.

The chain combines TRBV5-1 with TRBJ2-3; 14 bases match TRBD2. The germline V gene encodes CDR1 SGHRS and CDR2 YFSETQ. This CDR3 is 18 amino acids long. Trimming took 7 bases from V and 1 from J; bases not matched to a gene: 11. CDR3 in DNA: TGCGCCAGCGGGCCGGGACTAGCGGGGGCTTTTCGCACAGATACGCAGTATTTT. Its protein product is CASGPGLAGAFRTDTQYF.

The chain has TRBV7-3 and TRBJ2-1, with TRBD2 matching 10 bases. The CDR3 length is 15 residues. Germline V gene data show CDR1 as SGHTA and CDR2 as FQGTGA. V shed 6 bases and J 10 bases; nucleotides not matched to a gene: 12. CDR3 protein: CASSITSGTREEQFF. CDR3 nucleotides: TGTGCCAGCAGTATTACTAGCGGGACCAGAGAGGAGCAGTTCTTC.

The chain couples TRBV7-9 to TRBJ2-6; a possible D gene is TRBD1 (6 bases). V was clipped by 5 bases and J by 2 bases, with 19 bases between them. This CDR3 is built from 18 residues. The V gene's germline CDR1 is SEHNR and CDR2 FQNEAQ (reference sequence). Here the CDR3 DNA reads TGTGCCAGCAGCACCTCGACAGGAATCCCCCCTGGGGCCAACGTCCTGACTTTC. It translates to CASSTSTGIPPGANVLTF.

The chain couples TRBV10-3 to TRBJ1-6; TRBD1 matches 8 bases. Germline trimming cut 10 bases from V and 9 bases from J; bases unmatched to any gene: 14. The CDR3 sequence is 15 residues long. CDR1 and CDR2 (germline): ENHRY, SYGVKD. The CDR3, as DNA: TGTGCCACGAGAAGCGACAGGGGCGTTAGTTCACCCCTCCACTTT. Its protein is CATRSDRGVSSPLHF.

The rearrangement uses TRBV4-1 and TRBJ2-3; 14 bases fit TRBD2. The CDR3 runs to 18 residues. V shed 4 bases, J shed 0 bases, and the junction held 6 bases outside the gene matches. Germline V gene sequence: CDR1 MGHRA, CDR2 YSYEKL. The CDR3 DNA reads TGCGCCAGCAGCCCTTCGAGACTAGCGGGAGGGAGCACAGATACGCAGTATTTT. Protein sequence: CASSPSRLAGGSTDTQYF.

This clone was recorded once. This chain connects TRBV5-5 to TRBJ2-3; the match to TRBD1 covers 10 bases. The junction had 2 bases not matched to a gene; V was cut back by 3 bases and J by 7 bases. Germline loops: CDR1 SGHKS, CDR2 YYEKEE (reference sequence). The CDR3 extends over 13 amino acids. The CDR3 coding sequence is TGTGCCAGCAGCTGGGACAGGGGAAATACGCAGTATTTT. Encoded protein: CASSWDRGNTQYF.

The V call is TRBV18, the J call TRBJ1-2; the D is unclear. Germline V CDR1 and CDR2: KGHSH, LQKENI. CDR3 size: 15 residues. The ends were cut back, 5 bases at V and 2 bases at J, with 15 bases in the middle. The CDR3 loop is CASSVQREVNYGYTF. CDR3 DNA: TGTGCCAGCTCAGTCCAGCGGGAGGTCAACTATGGCTACACCTTC.

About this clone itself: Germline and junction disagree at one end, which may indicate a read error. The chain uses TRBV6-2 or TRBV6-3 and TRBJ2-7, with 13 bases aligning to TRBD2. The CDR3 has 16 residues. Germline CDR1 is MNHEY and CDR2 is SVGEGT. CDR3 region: CATSSGLAGASYEQYF. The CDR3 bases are TGTGCCACCAGTTCTGGACTAGCGGGAGCCTCCTACGAGCAGTACTTC.

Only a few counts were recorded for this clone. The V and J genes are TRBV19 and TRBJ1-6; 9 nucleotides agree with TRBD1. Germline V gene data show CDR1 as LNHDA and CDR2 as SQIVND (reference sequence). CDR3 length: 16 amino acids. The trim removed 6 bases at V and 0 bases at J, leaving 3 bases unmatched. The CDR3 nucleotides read TGTGCCAGTAGGCCGGGACAGGGCTCCTATAATTCACCCCTCCACTTT. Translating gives CASRPGQGSYNSPLHF.

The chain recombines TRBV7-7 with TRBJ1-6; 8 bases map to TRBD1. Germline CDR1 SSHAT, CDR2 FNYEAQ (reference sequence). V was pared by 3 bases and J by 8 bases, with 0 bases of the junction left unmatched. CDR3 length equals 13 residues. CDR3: CASSLTGDSPLHF. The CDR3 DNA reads TGTGCCAGCAGCTTGACAGGGGATTCACCCCTCCACTTT.

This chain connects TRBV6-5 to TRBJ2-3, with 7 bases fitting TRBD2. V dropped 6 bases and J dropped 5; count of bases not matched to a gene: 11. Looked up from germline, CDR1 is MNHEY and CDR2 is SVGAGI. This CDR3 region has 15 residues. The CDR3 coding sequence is TGTGCCAGCAGGAGGACTAGTTTTAAAGGAGATACGCAGTATTTT. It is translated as CASRRTSFKGDTQYF.

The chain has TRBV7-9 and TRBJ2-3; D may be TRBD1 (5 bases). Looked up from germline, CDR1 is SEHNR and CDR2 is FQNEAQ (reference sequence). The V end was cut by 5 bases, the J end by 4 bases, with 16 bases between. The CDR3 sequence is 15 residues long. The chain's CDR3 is CASSPRGTVADTQYF. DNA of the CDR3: TGTGCCAGCAGCCCTAGGGGTACTGTCGCAGATACGCAGTATTTT.

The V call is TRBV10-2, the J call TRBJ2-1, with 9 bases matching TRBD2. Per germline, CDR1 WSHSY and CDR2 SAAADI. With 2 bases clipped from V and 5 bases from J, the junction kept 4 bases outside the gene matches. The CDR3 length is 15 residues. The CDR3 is CASSEQVAGDNEQFF. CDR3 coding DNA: TGCGCCAGCAGTGAGCAGGTAGCGGGGGACAATGAGCAGTTCTTC.

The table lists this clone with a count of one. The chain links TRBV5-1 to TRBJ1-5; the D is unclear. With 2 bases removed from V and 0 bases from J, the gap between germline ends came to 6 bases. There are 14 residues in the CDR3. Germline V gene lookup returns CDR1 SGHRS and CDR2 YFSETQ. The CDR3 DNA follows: TGCGCCAGCAGCTTAGACTCTAGCAATCAGCCCCAGCATTTT. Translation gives CASSLDSSNQPQHF.

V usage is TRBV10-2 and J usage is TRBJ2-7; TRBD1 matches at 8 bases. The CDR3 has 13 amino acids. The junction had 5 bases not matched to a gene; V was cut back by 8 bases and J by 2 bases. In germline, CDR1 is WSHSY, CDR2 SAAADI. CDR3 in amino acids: CASATGAAYEQYF. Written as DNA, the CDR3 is TGCGCCAGCGCGACAGGGGCGGCCTACGAGCAGTACTTC.

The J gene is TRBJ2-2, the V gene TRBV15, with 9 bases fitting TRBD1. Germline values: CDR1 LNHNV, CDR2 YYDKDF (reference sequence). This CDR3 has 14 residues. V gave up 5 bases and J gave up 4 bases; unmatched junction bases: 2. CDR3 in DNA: TGTGCCACCAGCGGACAGGGGTTCACCGGGGAGCTGTTTTTT. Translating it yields CATSGQGFTGELFF.